This T cell receptor beta chain was captured in a study of beta chain features in type 1 diabetes. The overall study: Patients and healthy donors were similar in age, gender and cell yields. There were 107,917,701 sorted cells examined across all samples. Study-level findings and limits: Among all four CD4+ subsets, Type 1 diabetes patients had TCRB CDR3s that were moderately but significantly shorter.

Every bit of the isolated RNA underwent reverse transcription, so sequencing read expressed TCRB transcripts. Clones were read by immunoSEQ multiplex PCR, and TCRdb kept only the in-frame ones, dropping some. The table shows 400,000 or so clones, with around 10% occurring only once. Per the germline V gene, CDR1 is MDHEN and CDR2 is SYDVKM. J lost 7 bases, V lost 1 base, and 7 bases had no gene match. The CDR3 covers 16 residues. The collection from each donor was one heparinised blood draw averaging roughly 0.11 L. CD45RO/CCR7/CD25/CD127/CD95/CD27 separated CD4+ naive, central memory, regulatory and stem cell-like memory cells by sorting. This clone was counted only a few times. What it binds is not known.

The sequenced material came from central memory CD4+ T cells from blood. The source of this sequence is a man aged 30 to 45 with type 1 diabetes. V gene TRBV28 combines with J gene TRBJ2-7, with 13 bases aligning to TRBD2. CDR3 nucleotides: TGTGCCAGCAGTTTATTAGGGACTAGCGGGACCTCGGAGCAGTACTTC. Translated: CASSLLGTSGTSEQYF. Filled out from reference TRBV28 and TRBJ2-7, the complete variable domain reads DVKVTQSSRYLVKRTGEKVFLECVQDMDHENMFWYRQDPGLGLRLIYFSYDVKMKEKGDIPEGYSVSREKKERFSLILESASTNQTSMYLCASSLLGTSGTSEQYFGPGTRLTVT.